Given below is one T cell receptor (beta chain) in context. This sample stems from a study of technical replicates of blood from a handful of donors. The method was immunoSEQ multiplex PCR; TCRdb's version includes in-frame clones alone and lacks a portion of them. This table holds about 80,000 clones, roughly 90% found once. The CDR3 runs to 15 residues. V was clipped by 4 bases and J by 4 bases, with 14 bases between them. Per the germline V gene, CDR1 is MDHEN and CDR2 is SYDVKM. The sequence was collected from a human donor in good health. The chain combines TRBV28 with TRBJ2-1; maybe TRBD2 (6 bases). Sequenced: T cells isolated from PBMCs. The chain's CDR3 is CASSYLGLGYNEQFF. CDR3 nucleotide sequence: TGTGCCAGCAGTTATCTGGGACTGGGGTACAATGAGCAGTTCTTC.